These 21 T cell receptor beta chains share one sample of origin, sequenced in a study of CD8+ T cells in alopecia areata (dated by TCRdb to about 2018). The time point tag for this specimen amounts to: roughly 26 weeks on oral tofacitinib. The treatment or condition label on this specimen signifies: oral pan-JAK inhibitor, 5-10 mg twice daily. Library creation used the immunoSEQ multiplex PCR assay. RNA was extracted from all samples and reverse transcribed into cDNA, which served as template for TCR sequencing. In its TCRdb copy, this immuneACCESS table keeps in-frame sequences only and misses some clones. Where compared with another copy, unresolved V genes explain less than half of these, and the others have no known cause. This sample has some 200,000 clones in its table, and about 60% of those were observed once. The leading ten clones occupy roughly 13% of the sample. Sequencing used CD8+ T cells sorted from blood, obtained at week 24, from a patient treated with tofacitinib. The receptors shown here come from a human donor with alopecia areata.

The chain links TRBV29-1 to TRBJ1-1; 8 nucleotides match TRBD1. Germline assignment: CDR1 SQVTM and CDR2 ANQGSEA. J was trimmed by 3 bases and V by 7 bases; bases with no gene match: 7. The CDR3 is 13 amino acids. CDR3 nucleotides: TGCAGCGCCGACAGGGGCAGCTACACTGAAGCTTTCTTT. Amino acids: CSADRGSYTEAFF. The variable domain in full, with the rest retrieved from reference TRBV29-1 and TRBJ1-1, is SAVISQKPSRDICQRGTSLTIQCQVDSQVTMMFWYRQQPGQSLTLIATANQGSEATYESGFVIDKFPISRPNLTFSTLTVSNMSPEDSSIYLCSADRGSYTEAFFGQGTRLTVV.

The genes are TRBV12-5 and TRBJ2-3, with D possibly matching TRBD2 (6 bases). The CDR3 contains 15 residues. From germline, CDR1 is LGHNT and CDR2 FRNRAP. V was clipped by 2 bases and J by 5 bases, with 14 bases between them. CDR3 DNA sequence: TGTGCTAGTGGTTTGTCTACCCTGGGGGGAGATACGCAGTATTTT. Translated: CASGLSTLGGDTQYF.

The chain links TRBV6-1 to TRBJ2-7; D unclear. V dropped 0 bases and J dropped 2 bases, with 17 bases sitting between them. The CDR3 totals 17 residues. Germline V lookup: CDR1 MNHNS, CDR2 SASEGT. The CDR3 region is CASSEAWPPLLTYEQYF. CDR3 nucleotides: TGTGCCAGCAGTGAAGCGTGGCCGCCCTTACTCACCTACGAGCAGTACTTC.

The J gene is TRBJ2-2, the V gene TRBV6-5; D is unresolved. V dropped 2 bases and J dropped 0 bases, with 4 bases sitting between them. Germline loops: CDR1 MNHEY, CDR2 SVGAGI. CDR3 length equals 14 residues. The CDR3, as DNA: TGTGCCAGCAGTTACCACCCGAACACCGGGGAGCTGTTTTTT. Residues: CASSYHPNTGELFF.

The V gene is TRBV4-1, the J gene TRBJ2-7; unclear D gene. CDR1 and CDR2 (germline): MGHRA, YSYEKL. V lost 5 bases and J lost 2, with 16 bases in between. This CDR3 is built from 15 residues. The CDR3 DNA is TGCGCCAGCAGCTCCCCACTCGGTCTGGCCTACGAGCAGTACTTC. Residues: CASSSPLGLAYEQYF.

This clone was seen only a few times. This chain uses TRBV10-3 with TRBJ1-6, with unresolved D. Trimming cost V 0 bases and J 3 bases, with 0 bases left between them. CDR1 ENHRY and CDR2 SYGVKD come from the germline V gene. This CDR3 region has 13 residues. The CDR3, as DNA: TGTGCCATCAGTGAGTCCTATAATTCACCCCTCCACTTT. Translated: CAISESYNSPLHF.

V is TRBV5-1 and J is TRBJ2-5, with a weak D call TRBD1 (5 bases). Trimming shortened V by 4 bases and J by 2 bases, and 9 bases separated the two germline ends. CDR1 and CDR2 (germline): SGHRS, YFSETQ. This CDR3 has 13 amino acids. The CDR3 loop is CASSPKGQETQYF. CDR3 nucleotide sequence: TGCGCCAGCAGCCCTAAGGGGCAAGAGACCCAGTACTTC.

V and J are TRBV4-1 and TRBJ1-2; 7 bases line up with TRBD1. There are 14 residues in the CDR3. Germline V gene data show CDR1 as MGHRA and CDR2 as YSYEKL. The junction had 6 bases not matched to a gene; V was cut back by 2 bases and J by 6 bases. For the CDR3, the DNA is TGCGCCAGCAGCCAATCCACAGGGGCCCATGGCTACACCTTC. It encodes CASSQSTGAHGYTF.

The chain combines TRBV7-2 with TRBJ2-1; 9 bases align to TRBD1. This CDR3 is built from 19 residues. The V segment lost 4 bases and the J segment 5 bases; nucleotides outside the gene matches: 18. From germline, CDR1 is SGHTA and CDR2 FQGNSA. The CDR3 region has the DNA TGTGCCAGCAGCTCGCCTAGGGAGTGGACAGGGGAAACCGACAATGAGCAGTTCTTC. It codes for CASSSPREWTGETDNEQFF.

This clone was observed a handful of times. The chain couples TRBV29-1 to TRBJ2-5, with TRBD2 identical over 10 bases. The germline gives CDR1 SQVTM, CDR2 ANQGSEA. The CDR3 is made up of 15 amino acids. V trimming: 8 bases; J trimming: 4 bases; junction bases outside the gene matches: 13. The CDR3 loop reads CSPWDLAGGPETQYF. The CDR3 DNA reads as TGCAGCCCGTGGGACTTAGCGGGGGGCCCAGAGACCCAGTACTTC.

The CDR3 DNA follows: TGTGCCAGTAGTGTTGGGACTCAGTTCCAAGAGACCCAGTACTTC. Its translation is CASSVGTQFQETQYF. The V and J genes are TRBV19 and TRBJ2-5, with D possibly being TRBD2 (6 bases). Trimming pared 5 bases from V and 1 base from J, leaving 14 bases between. Germline V gene sequence: CDR1 LNHDA, CDR2 SQIVND (reference sequence). The CDR3 covers 15 residues.

The chain joins TRBV7-2 to TRBJ2-7, with TRBD1 identical over 11 bases. CDR1 and CDR2 (germline): SGHTA, FQGNSA. The CDR3 is 15 amino acids. Trimming at V came to 5 bases and at J to 4 bases, leaving 7 bases not matched to a gene. This chain's CDR3 is CASSPWTGGRYEQYF. The CDR3 DNA sequence: TGTGCCAGCAGCCCCTGGACAGGGGGCAGGTACGAGCAGTACTTC.

This chain links TRBV29-1 with TRBJ2-1; no firm D call. Trimming pared 7 bases from V and 9 bases from J, leaving 13 bases between. Per germline, CDR1 SQVTM and CDR2 ANQGSEA. This CDR3 is 11 amino acids long. DNA of the CDR3: TGCAGCGCCAAGCCAGATTCTGAGCAGTTCTTC. This codes for CSAKPDSEQFF.

This clone was counted only a few times. Other DNA sequences in the sample encode the same CDR3. The rearrangement uses TRBV18 and TRBJ2-7, with TRBD1 identical over 9 bases. The CDR3 is made up of 14 amino acids. Germline-derived CDR1 and CDR2 are KGHSH and LQKENI. The junction had 5 bases not matched to a gene; V was cut back by 6 bases and J by 2 bases. CDR3 protein: CASSPGQGPYEQYF. In DNA form, the CDR3 reads TGTGCCAGCTCCCCGGGACAGGGTCCCTACGAGCAGTACTTC.

There are a few counts of this clone. The chain couples TRBV6-1 to TRBJ1-1; the D gene is possibly TRBD1 (5 bases). Trimming stripped 8 bases from V and 6 bases from J, with 10 bases between. Germline CDR1 is MNHNS and CDR2 is SASEGT. CDR3 length: 11 amino acids. The CDR3 DNA is TGTGCCAGCGGGGGGTCCGCTGAAGCTTTCTTT. Translated: CASGGSAEAFF.

The rearrangement uses TRBV28 and TRBJ2-5; tentatively, D is TRBD1 or TRBD2 (5 bases each). Between the trimmed V and J ends, which lost 4 bases and 2 bases, there was a span of 11 bases. Per germline, CDR1 MDHEN and CDR2 SYDVKM. This CDR3 has 14 amino acids. The CDR3: CASSSPGRQETQYF. The CDR3 nucleotides are TGTGCCAGCAGTTCTCCGGGACGGCAAGAGACCCAGTACTTC.

The chain employs TRBV5-1 and TRBJ2-3; D is perhaps TRBD2 (6 bases). Germline-derived CDR1 and CDR2 are SGHRS and YFSETQ. The CDR3 contains 12 residues. Trimming left V 7 bases short and J 2 bases short, with 8 bases between. The chain's CDR3 is CASGRNTDTQYF. CDR3 DNA: TGCGCCAGCGGGAGGAACACAGATACGCAGTATTTT. Together with reference TRBV5-1 and TRBJ2-3, the CDR3 gives the full variable domain: KAGVTQTPRYLIKTRGQQVTLSCSPISGHRSVSWYQQTPGQGLQFLFEYFSETQRNKGNFPGRFSGRQFSNSRSEMNVSTLELGDSALYLCASGRNTDTQYFGPGTRLTVL.

The chain is built from TRBV30 and TRBJ1-1; D not resolved. V lost 2 bases and J lost 3, with 10 bases in between. CDR1 and CDR2 from the germline V gene are GTSNPN and SVGIG (reference sequence). The CDR3 has 13 residues. CDR3 bases: TGTGCCTGGAGTTTCTCAAGGTACACTGAAGCTTTCTTT. It specifies CAWSFSRYTEAFF.

As concerns this clone: Other nucleotide sequences in the sample specify the same CDR3. This sequence joins TRBV20-1 and TRBJ1-1, with D uncertain. This CDR3 has 11 residues. V shed 6 bases and J shed 0 bases, with 5 bases lying between them. CDR1 and CDR2 from the germline V gene are DFQATT and SNEGSKA (reference sequence). CDR3 DNA sequence: TGCAGTGCGGGCTTGAACACTGAAGCTTTCTTT. Protein: CSAGLNTEAFF.

This chain connects TRBV6-1 to TRBJ1-2, with D tentatively TRBD1 (6 bases). Germline loops: CDR1 MNHNS, CDR2 SASEGT. The CDR3 is 13 residues long. V shed 8 bases and J shed 7 bases, with 17 bases lying between them. The CDR3 loop reads CASLDSSPFGYTF. CDR3 in DNA: TGTGCCAGCCTGGACAGTTCCCCTTTTGGCTACACCTTC.

There are a few counts of this clone. The V call is TRBV7-9, the J call TRBJ2-5; D might be TRBD1 or TRBD2, each matching 5 bases. Trimming shortened V by 4 bases and J by 4 bases, and 13 bases separated the two germline ends. The CDR3 extends over 14 amino acids. The germline CDR1 and CDR2 sequences are SEHNR and FQNEAQ (reference sequence). The CDR3: CASSSPGPAETQYF. The CDR3 DNA sequence: TGTGCCAGCAGCTCCCCGGGACCGGCAGAGACCCAGTACTTC.